This T cell receptor (beta chain) appears in the sequencing data of a study of cytomegalovirus exposure and HLA in healthy donors. Trimming took 0 bases from V and 3 from J, leaving 8 bases between them. CDR3 length: 15 amino acids. Looked up from germline, CDR1 is MNHEY and CDR2 is SMNVEV (reference sequence). A word on this clone: Its specificity is not known.

Notes on the study in general: The authors later found TCR association rates varying by HLA locus, with DRB1 most and HLA-C fewest. Data from an earlier analysis indicated that most TCR beta V segments were productive either about 90% or about 30% of the time. Three CMV-associated chains proved CMV antigen-specific in vitro.

PCR involved 60 Vbeta and 13 Jbeta primers. The data were produced by immunoSEQ multiplex PCR, yet TCRdb's version contains in-frame clones alone and is incomplete. The sample lists more than 95,000 clones, 75% to 85% occurring once. This clonotype was obtained from a woman in her 50s in good health and CMV-seropositive. This chain joins TRBV27 and TRBJ1-4; TRBD1 is a possible D gene (5 bases). What was sequenced was PBMCs. The CDR3 DNA follows: TGTGCCAGCAGTTTATCCAGGGTTGCTAATGAAAAACTGTTTTTT. Protein sequence: CASSLSRVANEKLFF.